This TCR beta chain was identified in a study of cytomegalovirus exposure and HLA in healthy donors. The donors (healthy individuals) were bone marrow donors. The PCR used 60 Vbeta and 13 Jbeta primers. The repertoire was sequenced with immunoSEQ multiplex PCR; TCRdb's copy has only in-frame clones and lacks some. The record lists some 43,000 clones, of which the ten most abundant hold approximately 1.7%. The study's findings and limits: TCR beta V- and J-gene trimming was later associated with a missense DCLRE1C variant.

With respect to this clone: Antigen: not known.

Per germline, CDR1 SQVTM and CDR2 ANQGSEA. The ends were cut back, 3 bases at V and 8 bases at J, with 4 bases in the middle. The CDR3 totals 9 residues. The sequenced sample consisted of PBMCs. The TCR comes from a woman younger than 45 in good health and CMV-seronegative. V usage is TRBV29-1 and J usage is TRBJ1-2; no clear D. The CDR3 protein is CSVDSGYTF. As DNA, the CDR3 is TGCAGCGTTGACTCGGGCTACACCTTC.